A selection of T cell receptor beta chains follows, all from one sample in a study of T cell repertoires in cytomegalovirus infection. TCRdb reanalysed the reads using MiXCR and keeps one entry per CDR3 protein. The sample yields about 830,000 distinct CDR3 sequences, 32% seen once. These receptors' targets are unknown. This material consisted of cultured CD8+ T cells from PBMCs, taken from culture after CMV antigen stimulation. The receptors originated from a human donor in good health (CMV status not recorded). Some clones in this sample may be carry-over from other donors' samples. The CDR3 runs from the conserved cysteine through the conserved F or W. D genes are given only for firm matches. Not every row has a clone size; where given, it reads once, few, many or a size class.

V: TRBV5-4; D: .; size: .; J: TRBJ1-6; DNA: TGTGCCACCGGGGAGGGGGTAAATTCACCCCTCCACTTT; CDR3: CATGEGVNSPLHF
V: TRBV15; D: .; size: .; J: TRBJ2-3; DNA: TGTGCCACCAGCGGGGAAAGGGGTCGCACAGATACGCAGTATTTT; CDR3: CATSGERGRTDTQYF
V: TRBV28; D: .; size: .; J: TRBJ1-1; DNA: TGTGCCAGCAGTTTATTAGCGGGCCGGTCGGTTCACACTGAAGCTTTCTTT; CDR3: CASSLLAGRSVHTEAFF
V: TRBV7-2; D: .; size: .; J: TRBJ1-6; DNA: TGTGCCAGCACCCTCCCAGGGGAGGTGAGCTCCTATAATTCACCCCTCCACTTT; CDR3: CASTLPGEVSSYNSPLHF
V: TRBV27; D: .; size: .; J: TRBJ2-6; DNA: TGTGCCAGCAGTTTGCAGGGGCCCACCGGGAGCCGTTCAGGGGCCAACGTCCTGACTTTC; CDR3: CASSLQGPTGSRSGANVLTF
V: TRBV18; D: .; size: .; J: TRBJ2-7; DNA: TGTGCCAGCTCACCATACGGACAGATCTACGAGCAGTACTTC; CDR3: CASSPYGQIYEQYF
V: TRBV27; D: TRBD1; size: .; J: TRBJ2-1; DNA: TGTGCCAGCAGTACTCGGGACAGGGGGTACAATGAGCAGTTCTTC; CDR3: CASSTRDRGYNEQFF
V: TRBV2; D: .; size: once; J: TRBJ1-2; DNA: TGTGCCAACCCGATAGGGAGTAATGGCTACACCTTC; CDR3: CANPIGSNGYTF
V: TRBV5-5; D: .; size: many; J: TRBJ1-2; DNA: TGTGCCAGCAGCTTTTTGGGACGGGAAAACCTCTATGGCTACACCTTC; CDR3: CASSFLGRENLYGYTF
V: TRBV7-8; D: TRBD2; size: many; J: TRBJ2-1; DNA: TGTGCCAGCAGGCCGGAGGGGAGGGGTCTTTTTGAGCAGTTCTTC; CDR3: CASRPEGRGLFEQFF
V: TRBV7-9; D: .; size: many; J: TRBJ2-3; DNA: TGTGCCAGCAGCTTATTAGGAGCGGGCACAGATACGCAGTATTTT; CDR3: CASSLLGAGTDTQYF
V: TRBV11-2; D: TRBD2; size: .; J: TRBJ2-1; DNA: TGTGCCAGCAGCTTCGGTAGCGGGGGTTACAATGAGCAGTTCTTC; CDR3: CASSFGSGGYNEQFF
V: TRBV12-3/TRBV12-4; D: .; size: few; J: TRBJ1-1; DNA: TGTGCCAGCAGCCCTACCTACACTGAAGCTTTCTTT; CDR3: CASSPTYTEAFF
V: TRBV5-1; D: TRBD1; size: .; J: TRBJ2-7; DNA: TGCGCCAGCAGCGAAACGACAGGGGGCGAGCAGTACTTC; CDR3: CASSETTGGEQYF
V: TRBV7-8; D: TRBD2; size: .; J: TRBJ2-7; DNA: TGTGCCAGCAGCTTAGCGCCCAGCGGGGGTTCCTACGAGCAGTACTTC; CDR3: CASSLAPSGGSYEQYF
V: TRBV4-3; D: .; size: .; J: TRBJ1-1; DNA: TGCGCCAGCAGCCAAGATTGGGGCTTACTCACTGAAGCTTTCTTT; CDR3: CASSQDWGLLTEAFF
V: TRBV15; D: .; size: .; J: TRBJ1-1; DNA: TGTGCCACCAGCGGCTTCGATCGGCAGAACACTGAAGCTTTCTTT; CDR3: CATSGFDRQNTEAFF
V: TRBV6-5; D: .; size: .; J: TRBJ1-2; DNA: TGTGCCAGCAGTCCTTCGACAATCCCCTTTCACTATGGCTACACCTTC; CDR3: CASSPSTIPFHYGYTF
V: TRBV6-5; D: TRBD1; size: many; J: TRBJ2-7; DNA: TGTGCCAGCAGTTACTCGTTGGCCGGGACAGACGAGCAGTACTTC; CDR3: CASSYSLAGTDEQYF
V: TRBV11-2; D: .; size: many; J: TRBJ1-1; DNA: TGTGCCAGCAGCCTAGGACGGAAGAACACTGAAGCTTTCTTT; CDR3: CASSLGRKNTEAFF
V: TRBV12-3/TRBV12-4; D: TRBD2; size: .; J: TRBJ2-5; DNA: TGTGCCAGTGGACTAGCGGGAGAGACCCAGTACTTC; CDR3: CASGLAGETQYF
V: TRBV27; D: .; size: few; J: TRBJ2-3; DNA: TGTGCCAGCAGTTTAGCGTCCGGGGGTGGAGATACGCAGTATTTT; CDR3: CASSLASGGGDTQYF
V: TRBV20-1; D: TRBD1; size: once; J: TRBJ2-1; DNA: TGCAGTGCTAGAGAAGCGGACAGGTTCTACAATGAGCAGTTCTTC; CDR3: CSAREADRFYNEQFF
V: TRBV5-4; D: .; size: few; J: TRBJ1-2; DNA: TGTGCCAGCAGCTTACGAGGGGGATCTAACTATGGCTACACCTTC; CDR3: CASSLRGGSNYGYTF
V: TRBV7-6; D: .; size: few; J: TRBJ2-5; DNA: TGTGCCAGCACGAGGGACACGTACCAAGAGACCCAGTACTTC; CDR3: CASTRDTYQETQYF
V: TRBV27; D: TRBD1; size: .; J: TRBJ1-1; DNA: TGTGCCAGCAGTTTAGAAGGAACAGGGGGAGGAAAAAACACTGAAGCTTTCTTT; CDR3: CASSLEGTGGGKNTEAFF
V: TRBV6-1; D: .; size: few; J: TRBJ1-1; DNA: TGTGCCTCGGGCTGGGGGGTTGACACTGAAGCTTTCTTT; CDR3: CASGWGVDTEAFF
V: TRBV6-5; D: TRBD1; size: .; J: TRBJ2-7; DNA: TGTGCCAGCAACCTAGGAACCGGGACAGGAAAGATCCACGAGCAGTACTTC; CDR3: CASNLGTGTGKIHEQYF
V: TRBV7-2; D: TRBD1; size: many; J: TRBJ2-1; DNA: TGTGCCAGCAGCCCCGGACAGGGGTTAGGACTACCTTCCTACAATGAGCAGTTCTTC; CDR3: CASSPGQGLGLPSYNEQFF
V: TRBV3-1; D: .; size: .; J: TRBJ2-3; DNA: TGTGCCAGCAGCCAAGACTCGTTGGGAACGGCGGGCACAGATACGCAGTATTTT; CDR3: CASSQDSLGTAGTDTQYF
V: TRBV6-1; D: .; size: .; J: TRBJ2-5; DNA: TGTGCCAGCAGTGAATTTGGCGGAGAGACCCAGTACTTC; CDR3: CASSEFGGETQYF
V: TRBV7-8; D: TRBD1; size: many; J: TRBJ2-5; DNA: TGTGCCAGCAGCTTAGGGGGTACCAGGGGGCCGGAACAAGAGACCCAGTACTTC; CDR3: CASSLGGTRGPEQETQYF
V: TRBV7-6; D: .; size: few; J: TRBJ1-1; DNA: TGTGCCAGCAGCTTAGGCAGGGAGGGCCACACTGAAGCTTTCTTT; CDR3: CASSLGREGHTEAFF
V: TRBV5-1; D: TRBD1; size: .; J: TRBJ1-1; DNA: TGCGCCAGCGGGGACAGGGGGCGCGGGACTGAAGCTTTCTTT; CDR3: CASGDRGRGTEAFF
V: TRBV15; D: .; size: .; J: TRBJ2-5; DNA: TGTGCCACCAGCTTGGACATGTCGAAAGAGACCCAGTACTTC; CDR3: CATSLDMSKETQYF
V: TRBV27; D: .; size: .; J: TRBJ1-1; DNA: TGTGCCAGCAGTGGAAGGGGGAGCACTGAAGCTTTCTTT; CDR3: CASSGRGSTEAFF
V: TRBV6-2/TRBV6-3; D: .; size: few; J: TRBJ1-1; DNA: TGTGCCAGCACTAAAGGACAGTCTTTGATCACTGAAGCTTTCTTT; CDR3: CASTKGQSLITEAFF
V: TRBV7-6; D: .; size: .; J: TRBJ2-7; DNA: TGTGCCAGCAGCTTTCCGGCTATTTATTCCAGGGTGGACTACGAGCAGTACTTC; CDR3: CASSFPAIYSRVDYEQYF
V: TRBV9; D: TRBD2; size: few; J: TRBJ2-1; DNA: TGTGCCAGCAGCGTAGACGGGAGGGGACTAGCCGCCTACAATGAGCAGTTCTTC; CDR3: CASSVDGRGLAAYNEQFF
V: TRBV2; D: .; size: .; J: TRBJ1-5; DNA: TGTGCCTCCTGTGTGTCCAGGGGAGGAAATCAGCCCCAGCATTTT; CDR3: CASCVSRGGNQPQHF
V: TRBV6-6; D: TRBD2; size: few; J: TRBJ2-1; DNA: TGTGCCAGCAGTTACAGCGGGGGGGCCGATGAGCAGTTCTTC; CDR3: CASSYSGGADEQFF
V: TRBV6-6; D: .; size: .; J: TRBJ2-4; DNA: TGTGCCAGCCTGGACAGCAAAAACATTCAGTACTTC; CDR3: CASLDSKNIQYF
V: TRBV7-8; D: .; size: few; J: TRBJ2-3; DNA: TGTGCCAGCAGCGGGGGACCCGAGGAGCCAGATACGCAGTATTTT; CDR3: CASSGGPEEPDTQYF
V: TRBV19; D: TRBD1; size: few; J: TRBJ2-5; DNA: TGTGCCAGTAGTATAGGGTGGACAGGGGAAGAGACCCAGTACTTC; CDR3: CASSIGWTGEETQYF
V: TRBV28; D: TRBD2; size: .; J: TRBJ2-1; DNA: TGTGCCAGCAGTCTGACTGTCGGGACTAGCGGGCTGAGAGAGCAGTTCTTC; CDR3: CASSLTVGTSGLREQFF
V: TRBV12-3/TRBV12-4; D: .; size: .; J: TRBJ1-2; DNA: TGTGCCAGCAGTATACAGAGCCGGGGCTACACCTTC; CDR3: CASSIQSRGYTF
V: TRBV7-9; D: .; size: .; J: TRBJ2-5; DNA: TGTGCCAGCAGCTTAGGAGGGATCGAGACCCAGTACTTC; CDR3: CASSLGGIETQYF